The 10 T cell receptor beta chains below all came from one sample that was sequenced in a study of PD-1 blockade in classical Hodgkin lymphoma. Only in-frame clones appear in the TCRdb table, and some are missing; sequencing was by immunoSEQ multiplex PCR. The table has about 93,000 clones, about four fifths seen once. Relapse after autologous stem cell transplantation occurred in every patient, and brentuximab vedotin exposure varied. Sequenced here: peripheral blood mononuclear cells (PBMCs), sampled before the second cycle of nivolumab. All receptors come from a human donor with classical Hodgkin lymphoma.

V usage is TRBV27 and J usage is TRBJ2-5, with 10 bases fitting TRBD2. V was pared by 1 base and J by 2 bases, with 4 bases of the junction left unmatched. This CDR3 has 16 residues. CDR1 MNHEY and CDR2 SMNVEV come from the germline V gene (reference sequence). The CDR3: CASSLFRTSGQETQYF. The CDR3 DNA sequence: TGTGCCAGCAGTTTATTTCGGACTAGCGGACAAGAGACCCAGTACTTC.

The V call is TRBV7-2, the J call TRBJ2-7; 9 bases are a match to TRBD1. V lost 1 base, J lost 5 bases, and 12 bases stayed unmatched. Germline V CDR1 and CDR2: SGHTA, FQGNSA. The CDR3 runs to 17 residues. CDR3 sequence: CASSLGPPQGATDEQYF. CDR3 bases: TGTGCCAGCAGCTTAGGACCCCCACAGGGGGCAACAGACGAGCAGTACTTC.

The V and J genes are TRBV18 and TRBJ2-5, with a possible D match to TRBD2 (5 bases). The germline V and J ends were trimmed by 2 bases and 5 bases, with 15 bases remaining between them. The CDR3 is 15 residues long. Germline V gene data show CDR1 as KGHSH and CDR2 as LQKENI. Here the CDR3 reads CASSPTRSHSETQYF. The CDR3 DNA reads as TGTGCCAGCTCACCAACTAGATCCCATAGTGAGACCCAGTACTTC.

V usage is TRBV30 and J usage is TRBJ2-1, with 13 bases aligning to TRBD2. With V trimmed by 0 bases and J by 9 bases, 5 bases remained unmatched. This CDR3 has 15 residues. Germline V gene lookup returns CDR1 GTSNPN and CDR2 SVGIG (reference sequence). The CDR3 DNA follows: TGTGCCTGGAGTGTACTAGCGGGAGGGCCCTCTGAGCAGTTCTTC. Translating it yields CAWSVLAGGPSEQFF.

This chain connects TRBV6-1 to TRBJ2-7; 7 bases are shared with TRBD2. This CDR3 is 15 amino acids long. CDR1 and CDR2 from the germline V gene are MNHNS and SASEGT. J gave up 6 bases and V 2 bases, and 10 bases lay outside the gene matches. CDR3 sequence (DNA): TGTGCCAGCAGTGAACAGGTCCCGGGAGGTGGCGAGCAGTACTTC. This gives the protein CASSEQVPGGGEQYF.

The chain is built from TRBV6-1 and TRBJ2-5; D assignment may be TRBD1 or TRBD2 (5 bases each). The DNA end is a closer match to TRBJ2-7, so the J assignment may be wrong. CDR3 length equals 13 residues. CDR1 is MNHNS, CDR2 SASEGT, per germline. The CDR3 is CAILRDGAYEQYF. The CDR3 region has the DNA TGTGCCATCCTCAGGGACGGTGCCTACGAGCAGTACTTC.

CDR3 sequence: CASSLEAISLPAFF. CDR3 nucleotide sequence: TGTGCCAGCAGCTTAGAGGCCATCTCCCTGCCAGCTTTCTTT. The chain carries TRBV7-2 and TRBJ1-1, with unresolved D. There are 14 residues in the CDR3. Trimming stripped 1 base from V and 10 bases from J, with 16 bases between. Germline CDR1 and CDR2: SGHTA and FQGNSA.

This chain joins TRBV11-2 and TRBJ2-1; 8 nucleotides agree with TRBD2. This CDR3 comprises 16 residues. The trim removed 3 bases at V and 0 bases at J, leaving 4 bases unmatched. Germline assignment: CDR1 SGHAT and CDR2 FQNNGV. The CDR3 reads CASSFSGTRSYNEQFF. The CDR3 DNA is TGTGCCAGCAGCTTTAGCGGGACCCGCTCCTACAATGAGCAGTTCTTC.

This chain joins TRBV4-2 and TRBJ1-4; 8 nucleotides match TRBD1. The CDR3 runs to 18 residues. Germline trimming cut 1 base from V and 4 bases from J; bases unmatched to any gene: 11. Germline CDR1 is LGHNA and CDR2 is YNFKEQ. The CDR3 DNA is TGTGCCAGCAGCCAAGCCCTGCGACAGGGGAGGTTTAATGAAAAACTGTTTTTT. Translation gives CASSQALRQGRFNEKLFF.

A remark on this clone: Additional DNA sequences in this sample encode the identical CDR3. This chain uses TRBV9 with TRBJ2-7; 9 bases map to TRBD2. The CDR3 runs to 15 residues. The trim removed 3 bases at V and 3 bases at J, leaving 7 bases unmatched. Germline-derived CDR1 and CDR2 are SGDLS and YYNGEE. DNA of the CDR3: TGTGCCAGCAGCGAGGGCTTAGCGGGAGTCTACGAGCAGTACTTC. Protein sequence: CASSEGLAGVYEQYF. The whole variable domain, remainder taken from reference TRBV9 and TRBJ2-7, is DSGVTQTPKHLITATGQRVTLRCSPRSGDLSVYWYQQSLDQGLQFLIQYYNGEERAKGNILERFSAQQFPDLHSELNLSSLELGDSALYFCASSEGLAGVYEQYFGPGTRLTVT.